This T cell receptor (beta chain) was identified in a study of early stage breast cancer tumors. Each sample had two DNA replicates, 0.5 to 0.65 ug blood or about 1.5 ug tissue. The table came from immunoSEQ multiplex PCR; TCRdb's copy has only in-frame clones and leaves some out. The table includes 9,500 to 12,000 clones, around 75% detected once. Germline loops: CDR1 LGHNA, CDR2 YSLEER. V lost 4 bases to trimming and J lost 4 bases, with 17 bases between them. The CDR3 is 16 amino acids. The sequenced sample consisted of breast tumor tissue. The source of this sequence is a person aged 70 to 79 with breast cancer. V gene TRBV4-3 combines with J gene TRBJ1-5; D is perhaps TRBD1 (6 bases). CDR3 nucleotide sequence: TGCGCCAGCAGCCCGGGTGGACAGTTCTTAAATCAGCCCCAGCATTTT. It specifies CASSPGGQFLNQPQHF.